Listed here are 19 T cell receptor beta chains from one sample, sequenced in a study of blood T cell repertoires in COVID-19. TCRdb keeps only in-frame clones here, not all; method: immunoSEQ multiplex PCR. The repertoire holds 250,000 or so clones, around nine tenths seen once, with roughly 5% in the top ten. The source material was peripheral blood. All receptors come from a woman between 55 and 75 years old with COVID-19, enrolled during active disease.

The chain uses TRBV19 and TRBJ2-7, with D perhaps TRBD2 (5 bases). Trimming cost V 3 bases and J 0 bases, with 12 bases left between them. This CDR3 has 15 amino acids. Germline CDR1 LNHDA, CDR2 SQIVND (reference sequence). The CDR3 spells CASSIVSRGSYEQYF. The CDR3 DNA reads as TGTGCCAGTAGTATCGTATCCCGGGGCTCCTACGAGCAGTACTTC.

The chain links TRBV28 to TRBJ1-2, with D unresolved. Trimming left V 1 base short and J 4 bases short, with 10 bases between. Germline V gives CDR1 MDHEN, CDR2 SYDVKM. The CDR3 runs 14 residues. CDR3 DNA sequence: TGTGCCAGCAGTTTATCGGGAGATCTCTATGGCTACACCTTC. Protein sequence: CASSLSGDLYGYTF.

The chain is built from TRBV18 and TRBJ1-1, with a possible D match to TRBD1 (5 bases). Germline lookup yields CDR1 KGHSH and CDR2 LQKENI. CDR3 length: 14 residues. Between the trimmed V and J ends, which lost 4 bases and 1 base, there was a span of 10 bases. CDR3: CASSLGGTNTEAFF. CDR3 nucleotides: TGTGCCAGCTCACTCGGGGGGACGAACACTGAAGCTTTCTTT.

This clone was detected only a few times. V usage is TRBV28 and J usage is TRBJ1-3, with D possibly TRBD1 on 5 matching bases. CDR3 length: 13 amino acids. V was clipped by 6 bases and J by 0 bases, with 6 bases between them. Germline CDR1 reads MDHEN; CDR2 reads SYDVKM. The CDR3 loop reads CASRDTSGNTIYF. In DNA form, the CDR3 reads TGTGCCAGCAGGGACACCTCTGGAAACACCATATATTTT.

V and J are TRBV12-3 or TRBV12-4 and TRBJ2-3; D not resolved. The ends were cut back, 0 bases at V and 6 bases at J, with 7 bases in the middle. The CDR3 is 13 residues long. CDR3 amino acids: CASSLALRDTQYF. The CDR3 bases are TGTGCCAGCAGTTTAGCGCTGCGGGATACGCAGTATTTT.

This clone was observed a handful of times. The chain links TRBV6-5 to TRBJ2-7, with D unresolved. In germline, CDR1 is MNHEY, CDR2 SVGAGI. The CDR3 runs to 15 residues. The V end was cut by 0 bases, the J end by 4 bases, with 13 bases between. CDR3 in DNA: TGTGCCAGCAGTTACTCGATCGTCGGGTGGTACGAGCAGTACTTC. Encoded protein: CASSYSIVGWYEQYF.

J is TRBJ1-5 and V is TRBV6-1, with D possibly TRBD1 on 5 matching bases. The CDR3 consists of 15 residues. CDR1 and CDR2 from the germline V gene are MNHNS and SASEGT. V was shortened by 1 base and J by 3 bases, with 10 bases between the two germline ends. CDR3 loop: CASSEEWGVNQPQHF. CDR3 coding DNA: TGTGCCAGCAGTGAAGAGTGGGGGGTCAATCAGCCCCAGCATTTT.

The gene calls are TRBV6-1 and TRBJ1-4, with unresolved D. V was pared by 2 bases and J by 7 bases, with 5 bases between. The CDR3 is 12 residues long. Germline V lookup: CDR1 MNHNS, CDR2 SASEGT. The CDR3 here is CASSELGEKLFF. CDR3 sequence (DNA): TGTGCCAGCAGTGAACTAGGTGAAAAACTGTTTTTT.

The rearrangement joins TRBV4-1 to TRBJ2-1; 13 bases align to TRBD2. Trimming cost V 2 bases and J 7 bases; bases outside gene matches: 2. Germline loops: CDR1 MGHRA, CDR2 YSYEKL. The CDR3 runs 15 residues. The CDR3 here is CASSQSLAGGNEQFF. DNA for the CDR3: TGCGCCAGCAGCCAATCACTAGCGGGAGGGAATGAGCAGTTCTTC.

This chain uses TRBV28 with TRBJ1-2, with TRBD1 matching over 11 bases. The CDR3 covers 18 residues. Per the germline V gene, CDR1 is MDHEN and CDR2 is SYDVKM. With V trimmed by 6 bases and J by 4 bases, 16 bases remained unmatched. For the CDR3, the DNA is TGTGCCAGCAGATCTCTCGGACAGGGGGCTAACTCTGCCTATGGCTACACCTTC. It yields the protein CASRSLGQGANSAYGYTF.

This chain joins TRBV11-2 and TRBJ1-1, with D maybe TRBD1 (6 bases). The germline CDR1 and CDR2 sequences are SGHAT and FQNNGV. The V end was cut by 2 bases, the J end by 5 bases, with 12 bases between. The CDR3 totals 14 residues. The CDR3 here is CASSLQGTGTEAFF. CDR3 DNA sequence: TGTGCCAGCAGCTTACAGGGGACGGGGACTGAAGCTTTCTTT.

The chain links TRBV5-6 to TRBJ1-2; perhaps TRBD1 as D (5 bases). Per germline, CDR1 SGHDT and CDR2 YYEEEE. The CDR3 is 14 residues long. The V and J ends lost 0 bases and 8 bases respectively, with 14 bases between them. DNA for the CDR3: TGTGCCAGCAGCTTGGCCGCAGGGTCGGTAGGCTACACCTTC. Encoded protein: CASSLAAGSVGYTF.

This clone has only one observation. This sample includes further DNA sequences coding for the same CDR3. The chain uses TRBV9 and TRBJ2-2; D call uncertain. Trimming removed 0 bases from V and 4 bases from J, with 10 bases in between. CDR1 is SGDLS, CDR2 YYNGEE, per germline. This CDR3 spans 15 amino acids. CDR3 nucleotide sequence: TGTGCCAGCAGCGTAGGAAGGTCGGGCACCGGGGAGCTGTTTTTT. Translated, it gives CASSVGRSGTGELFF.

This chain joins TRBV6-5 and TRBJ1-1, with D tentatively TRBD1 (5 bases). The V end was cut by 2 bases, the J end by 1 base, with 11 bases between. The CDR3 is 15 amino acids. CDR1 and CDR2 (germline): MNHEY, SVGAGI. In nucleotides, the CDR3 is TGTGCCAGCAGTTACAAGGGGCTCGGGAACACTGAAGCTTTCTTT. Protein: CASSYKGLGNTEAFF.

The chain recombines TRBV20-1 with TRBJ1-2; D not resolved. The CDR3 contains 13 residues. Germline V gene data show CDR1 as DFQATT and CDR2 as SNEGSKA (reference sequence). V dropped 3 bases and J dropped 0 bases, with 8 bases sitting between them. The CDR3 protein is CSASKQANYGYTF. The CDR3 nucleotides read TGCAGTGCTAGTAAGCAGGCTAACTATGGCTACACCTTC.

This rearrangement joins TRBV5-1 to TRBJ1-3; weak D call: TRBD1 (5 bases). Germline V lookup: CDR1 SGHRS, CDR2 YFSETQ. Trimming shortened V by 3 bases and J by 11 bases, and 9 bases separated the two germline ends. The CDR3 totals 11 residues. This CDR3 reads CASSSGTSIYF. CDR3 nucleotide sequence: TGCGCCAGCAGCTCCGGGACTTCCATATATTTT.

V usage is TRBV6-6 and J usage is TRBJ1-2; TRBD1 matches at 10 bases. Germline V gene lookup returns CDR1 MNHNY and CDR2 SVGAGI (reference sequence). The CDR3 is 14 amino acids. V shed 6 bases and J 4 bases; nucleotides not matched to a gene: 5. The chain's CDR3 is CASSGQGVVYGYTF. CDR3 bases: TGTGCCAGCAGCGGACAGGGGGTGGTCTATGGCTACACCTTC.

This clone was counted a single time. J is TRBJ1-6 and V is TRBV28; 8 nucleotides align to TRBD1. The CDR3 length is 15 residues. With 6 bases clipped from V and 7 bases from J, the junction kept 8 bases outside the gene matches. Germline CDR1 is MDHEN and CDR2 is SYDVKM. In DNA, the CDR3 is TGTGCCAGCAGGGAACAGGGGGGGTGGAATTCACCCCTCCACTTT. This codes for CASREQGGWNSPLHF.

The V and J genes are TRBV9 and TRBJ2-2; 9 positions match TRBD2. Germline trimming cut 3 bases from V and 2 bases from J; bases unmatched to any gene: 2. CDR1 is SGDLS, CDR2 YYNGEE, per germline. The CDR3 consists of 15 residues. The CDR3 sequence is CASSATSGNTGELFF. The CDR3 nucleotides read TGTGCCAGCAGCGCGACTAGCGGAAACACCGGGGAGCTGTTTTTT.